The 29 T cell receptor beta chains given below trace back to one sample, sequenced in a study of blood T cell repertoires in COVID-19. This table comes from immunoSEQ multiplex PCR, and its TCRdb copy is limited to in-frame clones, with some not included. The data hold 150,000 to 200,000 clones, with 84% observed a single time. Sequencing used PBMCs or T cells enriched from blood (not recorded which). The receptors derive from a man in his fifties or sixties who had recovered from COVID-19.

This sequence joins TRBV5-1 and TRBJ1-6; no reliable D call. This CDR3 comprises 17 residues. CDR1 and CDR2 from the germline V gene are SGHRS and YFSETQ. Trimming removed 4 bases at V and 0 bases at J, with 14 bases between. As DNA, the CDR3 is TGCGCCAGCAGCCCCACCACCCCTAGCTCCTATAATTCACCCCTCCACTTT. Its translation is CASSPTTPSSYNSPLHF.

The chain employs TRBV9 and TRBJ2-5; a weak D match, TRBD1 (5 bases). This CDR3 has 14 residues. Trimming took off 4 bases at V and 2 bases at J, with 12 bases between the two ends. Germline CDR1 is SGDLS and CDR2 is YYNGEE. The CDR3 sequence is CASSIGQVQETQYF. Written as DNA, the CDR3 is TGTGCCAGCAGCATAGGACAAGTTCAAGAGACCCAGTACTTC.

This clone was observed a handful of times. At the DNA level, this CDR3 is encoded by other sequences in the same sample as well. The chain carries TRBV2 and TRBJ1-5, with D possibly being TRBD1 (6 bases). Germline CDR1 and CDR2: SNHLY and FYNNEI. Deletions cut 6 bases from V and 0 bases from J, with 9 bases between. The CDR3 is made up of 14 amino acids. Written as DNA, the CDR3 is TGTGCCAGCAGAGGGGGTTATAGCAATCAGCCCCAGCATTTT. Its protein product is CASRGGYSNQPQHF.

This clone has a single count. This CDR3 reads CASSQGTVGQPQHF. Written as DNA, the CDR3 is TGTGCCAGCAGTCAAGGGACAGTGGGTCAGCCCCAGCATTTT. The rearrangement uses TRBV6-6 and TRBJ1-5; 7 bases fit TRBD1. The CDR3 consists of 14 residues. From germline, CDR1 is MNHNY and CDR2 SVGAGI (reference sequence). V gave up 5 bases and J gave up 6 bases; unmatched junction bases: 7.

The rearrangement links TRBV12-3 or TRBV12-4 to TRBJ2-1; 9 bases line up with TRBD1. V trimming: 4 bases; J trimming: 9 bases; junction bases outside the gene matches: 4. The CDR3 runs to 13 residues. The CDR3 bases are TGTGCCAGCAGTTGGGACAGGGTTGGTGAGCAGTTCTTC. It yields the protein CASSWDRVGEQFF.

This rearrangement joins TRBV27 to TRBJ2-7; D is possibly TRBD1 (6 bases). The CDR3 contains 14 residues. Germline V gene sequence: CDR1 MNHEY, CDR2 SMNVEV (reference sequence). V was trimmed by 5 bases and J by 6 bases, leaving 17 bases between them. CDR3 loop: CASSQWTVPSEQYF. The CDR3 DNA reads as TGTGCCAGCAGTCAATGGACAGTGCCCAGCGAGCAGTACTTC.

This sequence joins TRBV3-1 (or the pseudogene TRBV3-2) and TRBJ1-2; TRBD1 matches at 7 bases. CDR1 is LGHDT, CDR2 YNNKEL, per germline (reference sequence). Trimming took 3 bases from V and 7 from J; bases not matched to a gene: 8. This CDR3 region has 14 residues. The CDR3 DNA sequence: TGTGCCAGCAGCCAGACAGGGCTAGGTCCTGGCTACACCTTC. Translation: CASSQTGLGPGYTF.

This clone has a single count. The CDR3: CASSWSGEQFF. The CDR3 nucleotides read TGTGCCAGCAGCTGGTCGGGGGAGCAGTTCTTC. The chain uses TRBV7-9 and TRBJ2-1, with a tentative D call TRBD2 (5 bases). This CDR3 is built from 11 residues. V lost 4 bases, J lost 10 bases, and 8 bases lay in between. Germline V gene lookup returns CDR1 SEHNR and CDR2 FQNEAQ (reference sequence). The complete variable domain, with remaining parts taken from reference TRBV7-9 and TRBJ2-1, reads DTGVSQNPRHKITKRGQNVTFRCDPISEHNRLYWYRQTLGQGPEFLTYFQNEAQLEKSRLLSDRFSAERPKGSFSTLEIQRTEQGDSAMYLCASSWSGEQFFGPGTRLTVL.

The chain uses TRBV3-1 (or the pseudogene TRBV3-2) and TRBJ1-5, with 7 bases fitting TRBD1. Germline CDR1 is LGHDT and CDR2 is YNNKEL (reference sequence). J lost 9 bases, V lost 3 bases, and 11 bases had no gene match. CDR3 length: 15 amino acids. In nucleotides, the CDR3 is TGTGCCAGCAGCCACGGACAGGAGGCAGGGGCGCCCCAGCATTTT. It encodes CASSHGQEAGAPQHF.

The CDR3 region is CASSVFPAAHNSPLHF. CDR3 DNA: TGTGCCAGCAGTGTCTTCCCAGCGGCTCATAATTCACCCCTCCACTTT. V is TRBV6-4 and J is TRBJ1-6; D gene unclear. The V end lost 4 bases, the J end lost 5 bases, and 15 bases lay between the germline ends. In germline, CDR1 is MRHNA, CDR2 SNTAGT. The CDR3 totals 16 residues.

The chain uses TRBV5-8 and TRBJ2-5, with a weak D call TRBD1 (6 bases). Germline CDR1 SGHTS, CDR2 YDEGEE. CDR3 length: 14 residues. V was trimmed by 4 bases and J by 3 bases, leaving 13 bases between them. This CDR3 reads CASSRSGTKETQYF. Written as DNA, the CDR3 is TGTGCCAGCAGCCGATCCGGGACAAAAGAGACCCAGTACTTC.

This clone was observed a few times. The chain employs TRBV24-1 and TRBJ2-2; D gene uncertain. Trimming shortened V by 7 bases and J by 7 bases, and 12 bases separated the two germline ends. Germline V gene lookup returns CDR1 KGHDR and CDR2 SFDVKD. The CDR3 runs to 13 residues. CDR3 coding DNA: TGTGCCACCAGCGACGGCGCAGGCGGGGAGCTGTTTTTT. This codes for CATSDGAGGELFF.

V is TRBV10-1 and J is TRBJ1-2; 9 nucleotides align to TRBD1. This CDR3 has 13 residues. Germline lookup yields CDR1 WNHNN and CDR2 SYGVQD (reference sequence). The ends lost 5 bases at V and 4 bases at J; junction bases unmatched: 2. The CDR3 DNA reads as TGCGCCAGCAGTTCGGGACAGGGCTATGGCTACACCTTC. Protein sequence: CASSSGQGYGYTF.

The chain is built from TRBV7-9 and TRBJ1-1; D gene uncertain. The CDR3 covers 18 residues. CDR1 SEHNR and CDR2 FQNEAQ come from the germline V gene (reference sequence). Trimming shortened V by 5 bases and J by 4 bases, and 26 bases separated the two germline ends. CDR3 in DNA: TGTGCCAGCAGCCCCCCTAGAGGCCTTACCCCACGGGGCACTGAAGCTTTCTTT. Translated: CASSPPRGLTPRGTEAFF.

The chain recombines TRBV5-1 with TRBJ1-2; no firm D call. Germline V CDR1 and CDR2: SGHRS, YFSETQ. The germline V and J ends were trimmed by 3 bases and 3 bases, with 9 bases remaining between them. The CDR3 has 13 residues. The CDR3 DNA follows: TGCGCCAGCAGCTCCGCGGTAGACTATGGCTACACCTTC. This encodes CASSSAVDYGYTF.

This clone came up a few times. The chain couples TRBV13 to TRBJ1-5; the D is unclear. V was trimmed by 5 bases and J by 0 bases, leaving 8 bases between them. From germline, CDR1 is PRHDT and CDR2 FYEKMQ (reference sequence). CDR3 length: 14 residues. The CDR3 bases are TGTGCCAGCAGCCAGAGGGATAGCAATCAGCCCCAGCATTTT. It translates to CASSQRDSNQPQHF.

The rearrangement links TRBV7-9 to TRBJ1-2; the match to TRBD1 covers 9 bases. Trimming took 6 bases from V and 4 from J; bases not matched to a gene: 12. Germline assignment: CDR1 SEHNR and CDR2 FQNEAQ (reference sequence). CDR3 length equals 16 residues. CDR3 in amino acids: CASRRNRTGGAYGYTF. In DNA, the CDR3 is TGTGCCAGCAGACGAAACAGAACAGGGGGCGCCTATGGCTACACCTTC.

The V gene is TRBV19, the J gene TRBJ1-5, with no clear D. The CDR3 is 12 residues long. The V gene lost 5 bases and the J gene lost 4 bases, with 6 bases spanning the gap. Per germline, CDR1 LNHDA and CDR2 SQIVND (reference sequence). CDR3 sequence: CASSSGNQPQHF. The CDR3 DNA reads as TGTGCCAGTAGTTCAGGTAATCAGCCCCAGCATTTT.

The V call is TRBV12-5, the J call TRBJ2-6; D perhaps matches TRBD2 (5 bases). This CDR3 spans 14 amino acids. The germline V gene has CDR1 LGHNT and CDR2 FRNRAP. V dropped 5 bases and J dropped 2 bases, with 7 bases sitting between them. Here the CDR3 DNA reads TGTGCTAGTGGTCAGAGGGCTGGGGCCAACGTCCTGACTTTC. Translated, it gives CASGQRAGANVLTF.

This sequence joins TRBV6-5 and TRBJ1-2; 9 bases line up with TRBD1. The V and J ends lost 2 bases and 5 bases, in that order; junction bases with no gene match: 9. CDR3 size: 16 residues. Germline-derived CDR1 and CDR2 are MNHEY and SVGAGI. The CDR3 region is CASSYRTTGGRYGYTF. DNA of the CDR3: TGTGCCAGCAGTTACAGAACGACAGGGGGGAGGTATGGCTACACCTTC.

The rearrangement links TRBV19 to TRBJ1-5, with a possible D match to TRBD1 (6 bases). The CDR3 contains 16 residues. Per the germline V gene, CDR1 is LNHDA and CDR2 is SQIVND (reference sequence). Trimming stripped 3 bases from V and 1 base from J, with 13 bases between. CDR3 amino acids: CASSIFGTKSNQPQHF. The CDR3 DNA follows: TGTGCCAGTAGTATCTTCGGGACAAAAAGCAATCAGCCCCAGCATTTT. The full variable domain, its missing parts supplied by reference TRBV19 and TRBJ1-5, is DGGITQSPKYLFRKEGQNVTLSCEQNLNHDAMYWYRQDPGQGLRLIYYSQIVNDFQKGDIAEGYSVSREKKESFPLTVTSAQKNPTAFYLCASSIFGTKSNQPQHFGDGTRLSIL.

This sequence joins TRBV5-4 and TRBJ1-2, with 8 bases lining up with TRBD1. The V gene end was trimmed by 2 bases and the J gene end by 0 bases; junction bases not matched to a gene: 3. Looked up from germline, CDR1 is SGHNT and CDR2 is YYREEE (reference sequence). The CDR3 consists of 15 residues. The CDR3 coding sequence is TGTGCCAGCAGCTTCCGGGACAGGCCTAACTATGGCTACACCTTC. This encodes CASSFRDRPNYGYTF.

This clone has only one observation. This chain links TRBV5-1 with TRBJ2-1, with TRBD2 matching over 7 bases. J gave up 0 bases and V 0 bases, and 6 bases lay outside the gene matches. The CDR3 spans 17 residues. CDR1 is SGHRS, CDR2 YFSETQ, per germline. The CDR3 region has the DNA TGCGCCAGCAGCTTGGGGCCTAGCGGTAGCTCCTACAATGAGCAGTTCTTC. This translates into CASSLGPSGSSYNEQFF.

The CDR3 region has the DNA TGTGCCAGCAGCCAAGGAGGGATCGGTGATTCACCCCTCCACTTT. This gives the protein CASSQGGIGDSPLHF. The chain has TRBV3-1 (or the pseudogene TRBV3-2) and TRBJ1-6; D is undetermined. Trimming removed 1 base from V and 8 bases from J, with 12 bases in between. The CDR3 covers 15 residues. CDR1 is LGHDT, CDR2 YNNKEL, per germline (reference sequence).

The gene calls are TRBV5-1 and TRBJ1-6; 7 positions agree with TRBD1. The germline gives CDR1 SGHRS, CDR2 YFSETQ. CDR3 length: 16 residues. The J segment lost 7 bases and the V segment lost 0 bases, leaving 7 bases of the junction unmatched. CDR3 sequence reads: CASSLEGRGRNSPLHF. CDR3 nucleotides: TGCGCCAGCAGCTTGGAGGGCAGGGGGAGGAATTCACCCCTCCACTTT.

The gene calls are TRBV12-3 or TRBV12-4 and TRBJ1-3; D gene unclear. With 5 bases removed from V and 4 bases from J, the gap between germline ends came to 6 bases. The CDR3 length is 12 residues. CDR3 coding DNA: TGTGCCAGCAGTGCGCCGGGAAACACCATATATTTT. Translating it yields CASSAPGNTIYF.

J is TRBJ1-2 and V is TRBV5-5; TRBD1 aligns across 7 bases. V shed 3 bases and J 4 bases; nucleotides not matched to a gene: 3. The germline CDR1 and CDR2 sequences are SGHKS and YYEKEE (reference sequence). The CDR3 runs to 13 residues. Here the CDR3 DNA reads TGTGCCAGCAGCTCGGGACAGTCCTATGGCTACACCTTC. This codes for CASSSGQSYGYTF.

The chain has TRBV4-2 and TRBJ1-3; 12 bases are shared with TRBD1. J gave up 4 bases and V 4 bases, and 8 bases lay outside the gene matches. This CDR3 has 17 residues. Germline CDR1 is LGHNA and CDR2 is YNFKEQ. CDR3 sequence (DNA): TGTGCCAGCAGCCTGTTGGGGACAGGGGGCTTAGGAAACACCATATATTTT. It yields the protein CASSLLGTGGLGNTIYF.

This chain links TRBV11-2 with TRBJ1-3; 7 bases map to TRBD1. The CDR3 is 15 residues long. Germline V gene data show CDR1 as SGHAT and CDR2 as FQNNGV. V was pared by 5 bases and J by 4 bases, with 8 bases of the junction left unmatched. The CDR3 region is CASSRRQGSGNTIYF. CDR3 coding DNA: TGTGCCAGCAGCCGCCGACAGGGCTCAGGAAACACCATATATTTT. The variable domain in full, completed from reference TRBV11-2 and TRBJ1-3, reads EAGVAQSPRYKIIEKRQSVAFWCNPISGHATLYWYQQILGQGPKLLIQFQNNGVVDDSQLPKDRFSAERLKGVDSTLKIQPAKLEDSAVYLCASSRRQGSGNTIYFGEGSWLTVV.